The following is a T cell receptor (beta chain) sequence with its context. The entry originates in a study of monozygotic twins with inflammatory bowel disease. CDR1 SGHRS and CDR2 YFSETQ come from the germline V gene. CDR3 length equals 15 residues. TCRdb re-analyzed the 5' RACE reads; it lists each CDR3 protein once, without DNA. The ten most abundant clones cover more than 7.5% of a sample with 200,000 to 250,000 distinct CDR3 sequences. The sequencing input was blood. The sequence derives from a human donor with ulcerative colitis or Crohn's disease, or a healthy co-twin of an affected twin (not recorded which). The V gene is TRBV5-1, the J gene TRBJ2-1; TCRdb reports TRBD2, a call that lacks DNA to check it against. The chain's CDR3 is CASSLEPSTYNEQFF.